This T cell receptor (beta chain) emerged from a study of TIL therapy for anti-PD-1-resistant metastatic lung cancer. Time point of the sample: pre-treatment sample, taken before nivolumab and TIL therapy. Sequencing used immunoSEQ v3. Profiled with immunoSEQ multiplex PCR; TCRdb holds only in-frame clones, not every one. The sample comprises some 52,000 clones, around 80% of which are singletons, and roughly 5% rests with the top ten. This clone was seen more than once but under ten times. This CDR3 contains 17 residues. Germline CDR1 MGHRA, CDR2 YSYEKL. V lost 3 bases and J 1 base, leaving 17 bases between the germline ends.

The sequencing here drew on blood, taken at baseline. The chain combines TRBV4-1 with TRBJ2-3, with D possibly called TRBD1 or TRBD2 (6 bases each). This receptor was taken from a woman between 25 and 80 years old with non-small cell lung cancer. CDR3 coding DNA: TGCGCCAGCAGCCACAGGGGTCTAGCGCGACGCACAGATACGCAGTATTTT. Encoded protein: CASSHRGLARRTDTQYF.